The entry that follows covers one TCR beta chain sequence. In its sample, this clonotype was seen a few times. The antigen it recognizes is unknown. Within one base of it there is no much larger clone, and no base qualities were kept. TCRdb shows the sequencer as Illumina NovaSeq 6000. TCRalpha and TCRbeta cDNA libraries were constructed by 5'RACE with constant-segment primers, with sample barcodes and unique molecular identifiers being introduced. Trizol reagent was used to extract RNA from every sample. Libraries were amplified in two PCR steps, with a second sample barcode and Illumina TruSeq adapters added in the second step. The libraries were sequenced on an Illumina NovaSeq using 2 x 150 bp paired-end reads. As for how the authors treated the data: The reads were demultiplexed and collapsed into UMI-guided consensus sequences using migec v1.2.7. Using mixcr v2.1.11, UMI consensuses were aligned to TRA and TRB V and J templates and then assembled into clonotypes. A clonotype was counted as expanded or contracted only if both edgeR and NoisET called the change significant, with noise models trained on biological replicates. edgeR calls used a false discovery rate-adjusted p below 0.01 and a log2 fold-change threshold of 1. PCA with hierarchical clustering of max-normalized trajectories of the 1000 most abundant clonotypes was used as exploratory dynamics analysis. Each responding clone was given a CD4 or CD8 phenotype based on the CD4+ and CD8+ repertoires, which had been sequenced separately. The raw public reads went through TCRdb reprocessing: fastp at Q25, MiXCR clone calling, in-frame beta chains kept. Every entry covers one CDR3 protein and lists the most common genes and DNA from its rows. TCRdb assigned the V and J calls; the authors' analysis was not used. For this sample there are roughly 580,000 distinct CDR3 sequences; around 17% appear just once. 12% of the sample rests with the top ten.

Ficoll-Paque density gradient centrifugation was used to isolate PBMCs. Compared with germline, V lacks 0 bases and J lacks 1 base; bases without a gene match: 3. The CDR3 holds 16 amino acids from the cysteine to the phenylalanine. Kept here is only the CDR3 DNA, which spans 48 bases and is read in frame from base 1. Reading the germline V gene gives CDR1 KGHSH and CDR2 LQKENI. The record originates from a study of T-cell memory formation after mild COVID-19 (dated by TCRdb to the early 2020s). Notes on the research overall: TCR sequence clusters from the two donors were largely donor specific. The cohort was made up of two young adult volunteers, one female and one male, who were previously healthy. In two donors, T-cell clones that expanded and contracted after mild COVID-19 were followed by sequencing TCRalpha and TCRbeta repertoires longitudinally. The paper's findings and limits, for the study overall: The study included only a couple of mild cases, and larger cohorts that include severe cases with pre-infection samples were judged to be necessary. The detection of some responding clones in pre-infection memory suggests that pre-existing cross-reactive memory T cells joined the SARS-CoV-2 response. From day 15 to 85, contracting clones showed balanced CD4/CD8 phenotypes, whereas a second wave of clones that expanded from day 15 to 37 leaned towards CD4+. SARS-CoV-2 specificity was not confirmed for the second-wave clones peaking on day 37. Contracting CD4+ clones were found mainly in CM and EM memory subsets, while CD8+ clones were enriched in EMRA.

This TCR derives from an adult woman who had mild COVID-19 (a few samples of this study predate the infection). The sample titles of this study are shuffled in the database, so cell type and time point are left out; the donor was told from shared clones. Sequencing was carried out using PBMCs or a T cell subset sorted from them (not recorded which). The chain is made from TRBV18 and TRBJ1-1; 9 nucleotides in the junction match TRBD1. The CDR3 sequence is CASSPPTGGGNTEAFF. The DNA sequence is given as TGTGCCAGCTCACCACCGACAGGGGGAGGGAACACTGAAGCTTTCTTT.